Following are 2 T cell receptor beta chains from one sample sequenced in a study of T cells in Graves' hyperthyroidism and ophthalmopathy. What was amplified from RNA transcripts were TCR beta CDR3 regions. With the HTBI primer set, the TCR CDR3 went through a first round of RT-PCR. One entry per CDR3 protein results from TCRdb running MiXCR on the multiplex PCR reads. The sample has some 650,000 distinct CDR3 sequences, approximately 15% seen once. The sample consisted of blood. The receptor set was obtained from a woman in her forties with Graves' ophthalmopathy.

The chain combines TRBV30 with TRBJ1-1, with TRBD1 as a possible D gene (5 bases). Trimming removed 1 base from V and 0 bases from J, with 9 bases in between. The V gene's germline CDR1 is GTSNPN and CDR2 SVGIG (reference sequence). This CDR3 has 14 residues. Here the CDR3 DNA reads TGTGCCTGGAGTGCAGGACATTTGAACACTGAAGCTTTCTTT. It specifies CAWSAGHLNTEAFF. Full variable domain (remainder filled in from reference TRBV30 and TRBJ1-1): SQTIHQWPATLVQPVGSPLSLECTVEGTSNPNLYWYRQAAGRGLQLLFYSVGIGQISSEVPQNLSASRPQDRQFILSSKKLLLSDSGFYLCAWSAGHLNTEAFFGQGTRLTVV.

This chain links TRBV12-3 or TRBV12-4 with TRBJ2-1, with a weak D call TRBD2 (7 bases). V lost 6 bases and J 7 bases, leaving 19 bases between the germline ends. CDR3 length: 15 amino acids. The CDR3 DNA sequence: TGTGCCAGCAGCGGGGGGCTAGCGGTGGGAAATGAGCAGTTCTTC. Encoded protein: CASSGGLAVGNEQFF.